This T cell receptor beta chain is drawn from a study of vaccination effects on CD4 cells after COVID-19. The wider study: Specimens were obtained from a couple of convalescent patients 16 days and one week prior to vaccination. The study's findings and limits: The study found that post-vaccine spike-reactive clones in convalescents were mainly new vaccine-induced clones. Long after vaccination, the clones induced by infection and by vaccine shrank markedly in size.

In the case of this clone: Its target is unknown.

From germline, CDR1 is LGHDT and CDR2 YNNKEL (reference sequence). The CDR3 is 12 residues long. V gave up 0 bases and J gave up 11 bases, with 7 bases separating them. Antigen-specific CD4+ T cells expanded by the ViraFEST assay with viral peptide pools were then sequenced. Scientists isolated CD4+ T cells after an approximately 10-day culture period ended. This individual contracted SARS-CoV-2 between March and December 2020, as verified by PCR. Wells containing approximately 2 million PBMC each were cultured with roughly 10 IU/ml IL-2 and approximately 10 ug/ml peptides. The data were produced by immunoSEQ multiplex PCR, yet TCRdb's version contains in-frame clones alone and is incomplete. The sample gives more than 35,000 clones, under 80% of which show up once; more than 30% is in the top ten.

Sequencing used CD4+ T cells from PBMCs cultured with a peptide pool, obtained before COVID-19 vaccination. The chain couples TRBV3-1 (or the pseudogene TRBV3-2) to TRBJ1-4, with D unresolved. The TCR was taken from a human donor who had a prior SARS-CoV-2 infection. CDR3 protein: CASSQEAGKLFF. CDR3 DNA sequence: TGTGCCAGCAGCCAAGAGGCTGGGAAACTGTTTTTT.